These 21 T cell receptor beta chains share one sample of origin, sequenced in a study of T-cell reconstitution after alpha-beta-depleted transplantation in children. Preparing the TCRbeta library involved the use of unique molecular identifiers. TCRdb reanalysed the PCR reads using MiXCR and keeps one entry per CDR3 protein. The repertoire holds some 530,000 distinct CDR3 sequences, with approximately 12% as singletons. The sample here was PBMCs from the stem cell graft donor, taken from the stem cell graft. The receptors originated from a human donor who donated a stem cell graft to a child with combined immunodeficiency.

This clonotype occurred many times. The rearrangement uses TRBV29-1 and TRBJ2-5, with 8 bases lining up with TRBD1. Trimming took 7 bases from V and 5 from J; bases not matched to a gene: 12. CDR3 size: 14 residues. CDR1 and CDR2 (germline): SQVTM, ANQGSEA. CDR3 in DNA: TGCAGCGCCTACTCCGCAGGGGGCTTGGAGACCCAGTACTTC. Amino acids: CSAYSAGGLETQYF.

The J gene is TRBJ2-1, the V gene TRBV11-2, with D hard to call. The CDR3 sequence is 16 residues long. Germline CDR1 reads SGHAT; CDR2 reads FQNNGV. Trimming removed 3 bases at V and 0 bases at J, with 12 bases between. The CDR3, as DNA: TGTGCCAGCAGCTTGCCTGACTGGAGCTCCTACAATGAGCAGTTCTTC. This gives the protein CASSLPDWSSYNEQFF.

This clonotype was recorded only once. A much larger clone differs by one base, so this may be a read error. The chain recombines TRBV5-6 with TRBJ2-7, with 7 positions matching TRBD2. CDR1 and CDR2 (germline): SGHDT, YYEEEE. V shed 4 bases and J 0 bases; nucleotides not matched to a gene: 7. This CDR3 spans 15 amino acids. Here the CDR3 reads CASSRYGGNSYEQYF. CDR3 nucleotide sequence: TGTGCCAGCAGCAGGTACGGGGGGAACTCCTACGAGCAGTACTTC.

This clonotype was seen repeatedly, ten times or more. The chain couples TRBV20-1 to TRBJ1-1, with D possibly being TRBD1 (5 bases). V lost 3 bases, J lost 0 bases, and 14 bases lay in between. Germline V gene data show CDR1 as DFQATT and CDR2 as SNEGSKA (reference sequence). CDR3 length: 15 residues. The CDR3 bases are TGCAGTGCTAGCACGGGGCAGGAGATGAACACTGAAGCTTTCTTT. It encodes CSASTGQEMNTEAFF.

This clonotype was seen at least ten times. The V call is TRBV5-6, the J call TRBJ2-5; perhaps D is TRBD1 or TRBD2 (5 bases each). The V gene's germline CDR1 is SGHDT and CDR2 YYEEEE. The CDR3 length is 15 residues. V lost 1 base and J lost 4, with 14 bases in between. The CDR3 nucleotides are TGTGCCAGCAGCTTGTTTGGGGGAAAGGGAGAGACCCAGTACTTC. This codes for CASSLFGGKGETQYF.

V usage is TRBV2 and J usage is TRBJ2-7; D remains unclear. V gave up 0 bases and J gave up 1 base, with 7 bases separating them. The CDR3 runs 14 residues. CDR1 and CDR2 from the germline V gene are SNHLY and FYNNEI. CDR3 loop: CASSEAWVSYEQYF. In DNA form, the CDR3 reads TGTGCCAGCAGTGAAGCGTGGGTATCCTACGAGCAGTACTTC.

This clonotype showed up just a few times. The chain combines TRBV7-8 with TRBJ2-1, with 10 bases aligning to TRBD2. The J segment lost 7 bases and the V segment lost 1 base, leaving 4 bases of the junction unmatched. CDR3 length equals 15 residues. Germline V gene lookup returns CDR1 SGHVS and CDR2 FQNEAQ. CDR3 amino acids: CASSLGSSGGNEQFF. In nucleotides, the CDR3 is TGTGCCAGCAGCTTAGGTTCTAGCGGGGGAAATGAGCAGTTCTTC.

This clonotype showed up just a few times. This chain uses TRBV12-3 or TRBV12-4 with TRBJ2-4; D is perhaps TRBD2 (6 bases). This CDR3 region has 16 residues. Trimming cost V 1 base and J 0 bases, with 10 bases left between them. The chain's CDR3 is CASSLGLALAKNIQYF. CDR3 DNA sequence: TGTGCCAGCAGTTTAGGGCTAGCGCTAGCCAAAAACATTCAGTACTTC.

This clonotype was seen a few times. This CDR3 is CATSDSLGRDEQFF. The CDR3, as DNA: TGTGCCACCAGTGATTCCCTCGGGAGAGATGAGCAGTTCTTC. The gene calls are TRBV24-1 and TRBJ2-1, with D perhaps TRBD2 (6 bases). Germline V gene sequence: CDR1 KGHDR, CDR2 SFDVKD. V was pared by 2 bases and J by 8 bases, with 12 bases between. The CDR3 is 14 residues long.

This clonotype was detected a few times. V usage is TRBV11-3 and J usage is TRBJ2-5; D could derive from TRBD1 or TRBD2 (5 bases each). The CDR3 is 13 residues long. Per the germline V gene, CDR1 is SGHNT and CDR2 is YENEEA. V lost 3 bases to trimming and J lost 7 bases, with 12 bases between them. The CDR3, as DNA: TGTGCCAGCAGCTTGGGACGAAGGGGGACCCAGTACTTC. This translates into CASSLGRRGTQYF.

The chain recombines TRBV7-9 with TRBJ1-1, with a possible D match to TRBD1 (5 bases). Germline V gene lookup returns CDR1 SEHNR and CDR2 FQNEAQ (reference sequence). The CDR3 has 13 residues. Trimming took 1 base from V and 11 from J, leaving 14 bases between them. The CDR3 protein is CASSLGGRVLAFF. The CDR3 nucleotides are TGTGCCAGCAGCTTAGGCGGCAGGGTCTTGGCTTTCTTT.

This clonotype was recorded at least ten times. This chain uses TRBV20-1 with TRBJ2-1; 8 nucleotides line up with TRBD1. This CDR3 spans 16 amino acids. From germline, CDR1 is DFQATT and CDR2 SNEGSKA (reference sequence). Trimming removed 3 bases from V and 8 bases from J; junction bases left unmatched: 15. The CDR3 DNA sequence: TGCAGTGCTAGCGTGGAAGGGACAGGTCCTTGGGATGAGCAGTTCTTC. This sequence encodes CSASVEGTGPWDEQFF.

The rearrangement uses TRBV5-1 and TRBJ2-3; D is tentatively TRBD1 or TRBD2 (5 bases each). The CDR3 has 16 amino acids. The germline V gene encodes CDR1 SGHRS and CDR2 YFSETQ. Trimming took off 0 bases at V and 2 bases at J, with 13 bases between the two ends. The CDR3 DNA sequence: TGCGCCAGCAGCTTGGAAGGGACGGGTTCCACAGATACGCAGTATTTT. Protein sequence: CASSLEGTGSTDTQYF.

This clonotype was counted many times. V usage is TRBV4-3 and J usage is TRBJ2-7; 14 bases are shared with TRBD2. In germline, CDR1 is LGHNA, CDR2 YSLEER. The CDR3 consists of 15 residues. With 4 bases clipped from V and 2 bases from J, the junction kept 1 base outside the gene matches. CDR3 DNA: TGCGCCAGCAGCCGGGGACTAGCGGGAGCCTACGAGCAGTACTTC. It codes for CASSRGLAGAYEQYF.

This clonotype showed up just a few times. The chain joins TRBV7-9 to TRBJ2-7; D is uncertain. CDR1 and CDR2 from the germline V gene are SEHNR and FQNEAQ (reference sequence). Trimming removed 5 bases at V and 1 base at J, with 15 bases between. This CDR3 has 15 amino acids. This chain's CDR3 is CASSQGSGLSYEQYF. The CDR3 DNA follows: TGTGCCAGCAGCCAAGGGTCAGGCCTTTCCTACGAGCAGTACTTC.

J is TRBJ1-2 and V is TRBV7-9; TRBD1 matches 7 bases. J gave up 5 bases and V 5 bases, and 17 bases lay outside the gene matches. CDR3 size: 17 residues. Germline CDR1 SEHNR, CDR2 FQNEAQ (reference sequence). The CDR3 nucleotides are TGTGCCAGCAGCCCAGGGGGACCGAGGACGGGCCTGTATGGCTACACCTTC. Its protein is CASSPGGPRTGLYGYTF.

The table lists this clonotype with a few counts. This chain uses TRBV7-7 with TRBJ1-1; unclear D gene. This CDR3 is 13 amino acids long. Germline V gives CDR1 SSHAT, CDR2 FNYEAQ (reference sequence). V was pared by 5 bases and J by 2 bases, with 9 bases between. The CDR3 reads CASSRWTNTEAFF. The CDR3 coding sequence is TGTGCCAGCAGCCGCTGGACCAACACTGAAGCTTTCTTT.

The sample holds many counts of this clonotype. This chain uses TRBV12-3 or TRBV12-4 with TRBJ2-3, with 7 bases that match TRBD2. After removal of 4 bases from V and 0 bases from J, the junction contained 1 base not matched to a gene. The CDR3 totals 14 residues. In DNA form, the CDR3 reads TGTGCCAGCAGTTGGGGGGGGAGCACAGATACGCAGTATTTT. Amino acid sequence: CASSWGGSTDTQYF.

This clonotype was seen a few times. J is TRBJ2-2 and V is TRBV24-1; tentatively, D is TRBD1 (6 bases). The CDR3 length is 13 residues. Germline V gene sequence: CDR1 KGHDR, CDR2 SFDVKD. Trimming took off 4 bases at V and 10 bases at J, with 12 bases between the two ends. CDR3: CATSELQGMELFF. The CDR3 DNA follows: TGTGCCACCAGTGAATTACAGGGAATGGAGCTGTTTTTT.

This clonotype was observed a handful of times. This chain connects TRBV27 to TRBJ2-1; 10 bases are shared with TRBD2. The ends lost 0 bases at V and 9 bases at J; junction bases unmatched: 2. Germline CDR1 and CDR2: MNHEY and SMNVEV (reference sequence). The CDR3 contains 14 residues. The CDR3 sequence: CASSLSASGGEQFF. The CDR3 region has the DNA TGTGCCAGCAGTTTATCGGCTAGCGGGGGTGAGCAGTTCTTC.

Here the CDR3 reads CAISTTGVDEQFF. As DNA, the CDR3 is TGTGCCATCAGTACTACAGGGGTCGATGAGCAGTTCTTC. The genes are TRBV10-3 and TRBJ2-1; 7 positions match TRBD1. The length of the CDR3 is 13 residues. V was pared by 5 bases and J by 8 bases, with 6 bases of the junction left unmatched. Germline V lookup: CDR1 ENHRY, CDR2 SYGVKD.